Listed here are 15 T cell receptor beta chains from one sample, sequenced in a study of T cells after yellow fever vaccination. Using its own MiXCR run on the 5' RACE reads, TCRdb lists one record per CDR3 protein. The sample records about 320,000 distinct CDR3 sequences, roughly 4.3% being singletons. Source: PBMCs, taken 15 days after the yellow fever booster vaccination. Receptors were obtained from a man aged 18 to 30 who received the YFV17D yellow fever vaccine.

This clonotype was seen a handful of times. The V call is TRBV4-3, the J call TRBJ1-6; D is unclear. Trimming cost V 0 bases and J 7 bases, with 13 bases left between them. From germline, CDR1 is LGHNA and CDR2 YSLEER. The CDR3 has 16 amino acids. CDR3 in DNA: TGCGCCAGCAGCCAAGATCTAACCGGAGGAAATTCACCCCTCCACTTT. Translated, it gives CASSQDLTGGNSPLHF.

This clonotype was detected a few times. The V call is TRBV19, the J call TRBJ1-3; D gene unclear. The CDR3 contains 15 residues. V lost 6 bases to trimming and J lost 1 base, with 13 bases between them. CDR1 is LNHDA, CDR2 SQIVND, per germline (reference sequence). CDR3 in amino acids: CASRSDLSSGNTIYF. The DNA of the CDR3 is TGTGCCAGTAGGTCCGACTTGTCTTCTGGAAACACCATATATTTT.

V and J are TRBV7-7 and TRBJ2-5; unclear D gene. V lost 1 base and J lost 3, with 21 bases in between. Per germline, CDR1 SSHAT and CDR2 FNYEAQ (reference sequence). The CDR3 runs to 18 residues. This CDR3 is CASSLERRFRGQKETQYF. CDR3 sequence (DNA): TGTGCCAGCAGCTTAGAACGAAGGTTTCGTGGTCAAAAAGAGACCCAGTACTTC.

This clonotype was seen many times. The genes are TRBV9 and TRBJ2-2; D is unresolved. The V gene's germline CDR1 is SGDLS and CDR2 YYNGEE. The V gene lost 2 bases and the J gene lost 6 bases, with 5 bases spanning the gap. This CDR3 has 12 residues. Here the CDR3 DNA reads TGTGCCAGCAGCGTGAGTGCCGGGGAGCTGTTTTTT. Protein: CASSVSAGELFF. Using reference TRBV9 and TRBJ2-2 for the parts outside the CDR3, the full variable domain is DSGVTQTPKHLITATGQRVTLRCSPRSGDLSVYWYQQSLDQGLQFLIQYYNGEERAKGNILERFSAQQFPDLHSELNLSSLELGDSALYFCASSVSAGELFFGEGSRLTVL.

This clonotype appeared many times. The chain is built from TRBV20-1 and TRBJ1-2, with D unclear. The CDR3 is 13 amino acids. Germline loops: CDR1 DFQATT, CDR2 SNEGSKA (reference sequence). V was shortened by 6 bases and J by 7 bases, with 18 bases between the two germline ends. The CDR3 loop is CSAPPSAGRGYTF. The CDR3 nucleotides are TGCAGTGCCCCGCCCTCGGCCGGACGTGGCTACACCTTC.

This clonotype came up many times. This chain links TRBV24-1 with TRBJ1-4; 7 nucleotides align to TRBD1. The CDR3 has 15 amino acids. Losses at the gene ends were 3 bases for V and 8 bases for J; bases not matched to a gene: 8. Germline CDR1 reads KGHDR; CDR2 reads SFDVKD. CDR3 DNA: TGTGCCACCAGTGATCGGGACAGCTACCCCGAAAAACTGTTTTTT. It codes for CATSDRDSYPEKLFF.

Of note for this clonotype: Just one base apart from a much larger clone, this may be a read error. The chain recombines TRBV4-2 with TRBJ1-5; D ambiguous. The germline V gene encodes CDR1 LGHNA and CDR2 YNFKEQ. CDR3 length: 16 amino acids. CDR3 bases: TGTGCCGGCAGCCAAGATGCGGCAGGAGGCAATCAGCCCCAGCATTTT. Protein product: CAGSQDAAGGNQPQHF.

In its sample, this clonotype was seen a few times. This chain connects TRBV7-2 to TRBJ2-3, with D uncertain. The germline gives CDR1 SGHTA, CDR2 FQGNSA. V lost 7 bases, J lost 2 bases, and 13 bases lay in between. The CDR3 spans 14 residues. This CDR3 is CASKLMGSTDTQYF. The CDR3 nucleotides are TGTGCCAGCAAGCTGATGGGCTCCACAGATACGCAGTATTTT.

This clonotype was picked up a small number of times. The rearrangement links TRBV12-3 or TRBV12-4 to TRBJ1-2; D gene ambiguous. The CDR3 runs to 12 residues. Trimming shortened V by 6 bases and J by 5 bases, and 10 bases separated the two germline ends. The CDR3 here is CASSDLSYGYTF. In DNA form, the CDR3 reads TGTGCCAGCAGCGACCTTTCTTATGGCTACACCTTC.

The rearrangement uses TRBV4-1 and TRBJ2-1; D remains ambiguous. Germline V gene lookup returns CDR1 MGHRA and CDR2 YSYEKL. Deletions cut 0 bases from V and 8 bases from J, with 2 bases between. The CDR3 is 11 amino acids. This chain's CDR3 is CASSQEYEQFF. CDR3 bases: TGCGCCAGCAGCCAAGAATATGAGCAGTTCTTC.

This clonotype showed up many times. The J gene is TRBJ2-2, the V gene TRBV6-5; the match to TRBD2 covers 8 bases. Unmatched junction bases numbered 13, after V lost 6 bases and J lost 4 bases. Germline lookup yields CDR1 MNHEY and CDR2 SVGAGI. The CDR3 runs to 17 residues. The CDR3 coding sequence is TGTGCCAGCAGCCGGCCGATCGGGGGGGGATCCACCGGGGAGCTGTTTTTT. It yields the protein CASSRPIGGGSTGELFF.

Ten or more counts support this clonotype. The chain couples TRBV6-5 to TRBJ1-6; D unresolved. V gave up 6 bases and J gave up 5 bases, with 20 bases separating them. CDR1 is MNHEY, CDR2 SVGAGI, per germline. This CDR3 is built from 17 residues. DNA of the CDR3: TGTGCCAGCAGGTTCGGCCCTTTGGATGGGGATAATTCACCCCTCCACTTT. Translating it yields CASRFGPLDGDNSPLHF.

The V call is TRBV6-5, the J call TRBJ2-5; D is uncertain. Germline values: CDR1 MNHEY, CDR2 SVGAGI. CDR3 length: 11 amino acids. Trimming shortened V by 0 bases and J by 9 bases, and 5 bases separated the two germline ends. The CDR3 nucleotides are TGTGCCAGCAGTTACTCCCACGCCCAGTACTTC. It codes for CASSYSHAQYF.

This clonotype was detected a few times. The chain couples TRBV6-6 to TRBJ2-7; TRBD1 might be the D (6 bases). Per the germline V gene, CDR1 is MNHNY and CDR2 is SVGAGI (reference sequence). The CDR3 sequence is 13 residues long. Trimming removed 2 bases at V and 9 bases at J, with 14 bases between. CDR3: CASSYQTGPSQYF. CDR3 DNA sequence: TGTGCCAGCAGTTACCAGACAGGTCCTTCGCAGTACTTC.

The rearrangement links TRBV11-2 to TRBJ1-6, with D possibly matching TRBD1 (5 bases). Germline V gives CDR1 SGHAT, CDR2 FQNNGV. V shed 11 bases and J shed 5 bases, with 7 bases lying between them. This CDR3 has 11 amino acids. Written as DNA, the CDR3 is TGTGCCGGGGGGGATAATTCACCCCTCCACTTT. Protein product: CAGGDNSPLHF.